Here is one TCR beta chain with its context. No antigen is known for it. The junction and the germline gene differ at one end; a read error may be behind it. These data belong to a study of shared clonotypes between healthy human individuals. Study-wide points: Among donors, sharing of clonotypes was expected to be affected by sequencing depth.

Terminally differentiated effector memory CD45RA+ cells were excluded from the naive CD8 cells, which were CD45RO-negative and positively selected for CCR7. Over several immunoSEQ plates, each subset's genomic DNA was distributed in even portions. In the original processing: ImmunoSEQ supplied junction-only sequences lacking quality scores, so filtering was different. The method was immunoSEQ multiplex PCR; TCRdb's version includes in-frame clones alone and lacks a portion of them. Clone size and the V and J calls come from that table; the DNA yielded D and trimming. Of about 2.1 million clones detected, 93% appear once; the ten largest clones hold more than 1.5%. The CDR3 runs to 12 residues. CDR1 and CDR2 from the germline V gene are SEHNR and FQNEAQ (reference sequence).

Sequencing was carried out using naive CD8+ T cells from PBMCs. The receptor comes from a man aged 18 to 30 in good health. Some clones in this sample may be carry-over from other donors' samples. The chain carries TRBV7-9 and TRBJ2-2; D remains unclear. The CDR3 sequence is CSTGSNTGELFF. The CDR3 DNA reads as TGCTCAACCGGGTCGAACACCGGGGAGCTGTTTTTT.